These 24 T cell receptor beta chains came from one sample sequenced in a study of blood T cells in healthy people across ages. A second PCR of about 6 to 11 cycles used a sample-barcoded 5' primer and a J-beta primer mix. TCRdb re-called the 5' RACE reads through MiXCR, storing one row per CDR3 protein. This table has about 1.4 million distinct CDR3 sequences, almost 60% appearing once. Sequenced material: blood. These receptors came from a man in his late teens or twenties in good health.

There are a few counts of this clonotype. The germline gene is not matched at one end of the junction; a read error may be the cause. This chain uses TRBV7-8 with TRBJ1-4, with D unresolved. The length of the CDR3 is 16 residues. CDR1 and CDR2 from the germline V gene are SGHVS and FQNEAQ. The CDR3 DNA sequence: TGTGCCAGCACCTCTAACGGGGAGGGTCATAATGAAAAGCTGTTTTTT. Translating gives CASTSNGEGHNEKLFF.

This chain joins TRBV7-2 and TRBJ2-2, with 9 bases aligning to TRBD2. V shed 6 bases, J shed 8 bases, and the junction held 13 bases outside the gene matches. Germline assignment: CDR1 SGHTA and CDR2 FQGNSA. This CDR3 is 16 amino acids long. CDR3 nucleotides: TGTGCCAGCAGACCAGGACTAGCGAGGGGTTCTGGGGAGCTGTTTTTT. Translation gives CASRPGLARGSGELFF.

V usage is TRBV7-2 and J usage is TRBJ2-5; D is unclear. Trimming removed 2 bases at V and 11 bases at J, with 12 bases between. The CDR3 extends over 12 amino acids. Germline V gives CDR1 SGHTA, CDR2 FQGNSA. DNA for the CDR3: TGTGCCAGCAGCTTATTTTCCTACAAGCAGTACTTC. This sequence encodes CASSLFSYKQYF.

This chain links TRBV4-1 with TRBJ2-5, with TRBD2 identical over 8 bases. CDR1 is MGHRA and CDR2 is YSYEKL in the germline V gene. The CDR3 is made up of 17 amino acids. The junction had 7 bases not matched to a gene; V was cut back by 0 bases and J by 1 base. The chain's CDR3 is CASSQETPGGPQETQYF. The CDR3 DNA is TGCGCCAGCAGCCAAGAAACACCGGGAGGGCCCCAAGAGACCCAGTACTTC.

The rearrangement joins TRBV6-5 to TRBJ2-3, with 10 bases that match TRBD1. This CDR3 has 18 residues. The trim removed 2 bases at V and 2 bases at J, leaving 10 bases unmatched. Germline CDR1 MNHEY, CDR2 SVGAGI. The CDR3 nucleotides are TGTGCCAGCAGTTACGGACCCGGGACAGGGGATTTCACAGATACGCAGTATTTT. It encodes CASSYGPGTGDFTDTQYF.

The chain links TRBV3-1 to TRBJ2-3; 7 nucleotides agree with TRBD2. V was pared by 4 bases and J by 7 bases, with 8 bases of the junction left unmatched. Germline CDR1 and CDR2: LGHDT and YNNKEL (reference sequence). This CDR3 has 14 amino acids. Written as DNA, the CDR3 is TGTGCCAGCAGCCCCGGGACTATAATAAATACGCAGTATTTT. Protein: CASSPGTIINTQYF.

The sample holds a few counts of this clonotype. The chain links TRBV4-1 to TRBJ2-7, with a weak D call TRBD2 (5 bases). This CDR3 is built from 15 residues. Germline V lookup: CDR1 MGHRA, CDR2 YSYEKL. V dropped 4 bases and J dropped 5 bases, with 18 bases sitting between them. As DNA, the CDR3 is TGCGCCAGCAGCCTACAACTAGTGGGAGATAACGAGCAGTACTTC. As protein: CASSLQLVGDNEQYF.

This rearrangement joins TRBV6-6 to TRBJ2-1, with D unclear. The V end was cut by 1 base, the J end by 8 bases, with 15 bases between. The germline gives CDR1 MNHNY, CDR2 SVGAGI (reference sequence). CDR3 size: 15 residues. CDR3: CASSYFAETGDEQFF. CDR3 in DNA: TGTGCCAGCAGTTACTTCGCAGAAACTGGGGATGAGCAGTTCTTC.

This clonotype was seen more than once but under ten times. The rearrangement uses TRBV5-6 and TRBJ2-2; 11 bases fit TRBD2. This CDR3 region has 16 residues. The V gene's germline CDR1 is SGHDT and CDR2 YYEEEE. J was trimmed by 5 bases and V by 0 bases; bases with no gene match: 3. Here the CDR3 reads CASSLALAGGTGELFF. The CDR3 coding sequence is TGTGCCAGCAGCTTGGCCCTAGCGGGAGGTACCGGGGAGCTGTTTTTT.

This clonotype was counted a few times. The chain combines TRBV2 with TRBJ2-1; the D is unclear. Germline V gene data show CDR1 as SNHLY and CDR2 as FYNNEI. The ends were cut back, 4 bases at V and 10 bases at J, with 8 bases in the middle. The CDR3 is made up of 11 amino acids. The CDR3 DNA reads as TGTGCCAGCAGTGCCCTTTACGAGCAGTTCTTC. This gives the protein CASSALYEQFF. Looking up the rest from reference TRBV2 and TRBJ2-1 gives the full variable domain: EPEVTQTPSHQVTQMGQEVILRCVPISNHLYFYWYRQILGQKVEFLVSFYNNEISEKSEIFDDQFSVERPDGSNFTLKIRSTKLEDSAMYFCASSALYEQFFGPGTRLTVL.

J is TRBJ2-6 and V is TRBV9; the D gene is possibly TRBD1 (5 bases). V was trimmed by 2 bases and J by 2 bases, leaving 14 bases between them. Germline V lookup: CDR1 SGDLS, CDR2 YYNGEE. The CDR3 extends over 17 amino acids. CDR3 residues: CASSVIHRRTGANVLTF. Here the CDR3 DNA reads TGTGCCAGCAGCGTCATCCACAGGAGAACTGGGGCCAACGTCCTGACTTTC.

The J gene is TRBJ2-1, the V gene TRBV20-1; 7 nucleotides agree with TRBD1. Germline lookup yields CDR1 DFQATT and CDR2 SNEGSKA (reference sequence). The CDR3 is made up of 16 amino acids. After removal of 0 bases from V and 0 bases from J, the junction contained 5 bases not matched to a gene. The CDR3 DNA sequence: TGCAGTGCTAGAGATTCCGGGGACAGCTCCTACAATGAGCAGTTCTTC. This gives the protein CSARDSGDSSYNEQFF.

Notes on this clonotype: One junction end does not reproduce the germline sequence, and a read error may be involved. The V call is TRBV4-2, the J call TRBJ2-1; D is possibly TRBD1 or TRBD2 (6 bases each). CDR3 length: 14 residues. Germline CDR1 reads LGHNA; CDR2 reads YNFKEQ. The CDR3 sequence is CASSPRPGAAEQVF. CDR3 DNA: TGTGCCAGCAGCCCGCGTCCGGGGGCAGCCGAGCAGGTCTTC.

The CDR3 DNA reads TGCGCCAGCAGCCAAGTTAGAGCGTTTGAGCAGTTCTTC. This codes for CASSQVRAFEQFF. This rearrangement joins TRBV4-1 to TRBJ2-1; unclear D gene. Germline lookup yields CDR1 MGHRA and CDR2 YSYEKL. Trimming left V 1 base short and J 9 bases short, with 10 bases between. The CDR3 spans 13 residues.

CDR3 loop: CASSFRIGQQSLHF. The CDR3 DNA follows: TGTGCCAGCAGTTTCCGGATTGGACAACAGTCCCTCCACTTT. The chain is built from TRBV6-5 and TRBJ1-6; the D gene is possibly TRBD1 (5 bases). Germline V CDR1 and CDR2: MNHEY, SVGAGI. The CDR3 runs to 14 residues. Trimming cost V 4 bases and J 14 bases, with 18 bases left between them.

The V call is TRBV14, the J call TRBJ2-4, with D tentatively TRBD2 (6 bases). Deletions cut 0 bases from V and 7 bases from J, with 13 bases between. Germline V lookup: CDR1 SGHDN, CDR2 FVKESK. This CDR3 contains 15 residues. CDR3 bases: TGTGCCAGCAGCCAAGATCTTAATGGGAGGAACATTCAGTACTTC. Its translation is CASSQDLNGRNIQYF.

J is TRBJ1-5 and V is TRBV7-9; D is unclear. The germline gives CDR1 SEHNR, CDR2 FQNEAQ (reference sequence). With 1 base removed from V and 8 bases from J, the gap between germline ends came to 9 bases. The CDR3 is 13 residues long. The DNA for the CDR3 is TGTGCCAGCAGCTTAGGAGAGCAAAAGCCCCAGCATTTT. This gives the protein CASSLGEQKPQHF.

This clonotype was detected only once. The chain links TRBV27 to TRBJ2-2; D is perhaps TRBD1 or TRBD2 (6 bases each). V was pared by 6 bases and J by 4 bases, with 18 bases between. Germline CDR1 and CDR2: MNHEY and SMNVEV (reference sequence). The CDR3 loop spans 16 amino acids. CDR3 amino acids: CASRFMGGAVTGELFF. The CDR3 DNA reads as TGTGCCAGCAGATTCATGGGGGGCGCGGTCACCGGGGAGCTGTTTTTT.

This sequence joins TRBV15 and TRBJ2-1; 13 nucleotides line up with TRBD2. The CDR3 length is 16 residues. The germline V gene has CDR1 LNHNV and CDR2 YYDKDF (reference sequence). J lost 5 bases, V lost 5 bases, and 6 bases had no gene match. CDR3 loop: CATSPRLAGGNNEQFF. The CDR3 DNA reads TGTGCCACCAGCCCCCGACTAGCGGGGGGCAACAATGAGCAGTTCTTC.

The chain has TRBV2 and TRBJ2-3; D ambiguous. The V end lost 7 bases, the J end lost 2 bases, and 7 bases lay between the germline ends. Germline V gives CDR1 SNHLY, CDR2 FYNNEI. The CDR3 spans 12 residues. As DNA, the CDR3 is TGTGCCAGCACGGTAGTCACAGATACGCAGTATTTT. The encoded protein is CASTVVTDTQYF.

The chain employs TRBV7-6 and TRBJ2-7, with D hard to call. The CDR3 covers 13 residues. The V gene lost 6 bases and the J gene lost 2 bases, with 11 bases spanning the gap. The germline gives CDR1 SGHVS, CDR2 FNYEAQ. CDR3 amino acids: CASSLDVTYEQYF. The CDR3, as DNA: TGTGCCAGCAGTCTCGACGTAACCTACGAGCAGTACTTC.

This clonotype was detected a few times. V is TRBV6-5 and J is TRBJ2-3; D might be TRBD2 (5 bases). V was pared by 4 bases and J by 0 bases, with 11 bases between. The germline V gene encodes CDR1 MNHEY and CDR2 SVGAGI. There are 15 residues in the CDR3. The CDR3 DNA reads TGTGCCAGCAGTTCGCGTCGGACTAGCACAGATACGCAGTATTTT. It yields the protein CASSSRRTSTDTQYF.

The chain joins TRBV15 to TRBJ2-1, with a tentative D call TRBD2 (7 bases). V was cut by 0 bases and J by 9 bases, with 12 bases left in between. Germline V lookup: CDR1 LNHNV, CDR2 YYDKDF (reference sequence). The CDR3 sequence is 14 residues long. CDR3 in DNA: TGTGCCACCAGCAGAGAGGGGGGGGGCTTTGAGCAGTTCTTC. Encoded protein: CATSREGGGFEQFF.

The genes are TRBV12-3 or TRBV12-4 and TRBJ1-1; D call uncertain. The CDR3 length is 17 residues. The ends were cut back, 2 bases at V and 3 bases at J, with 19 bases in the middle. The CDR3: CASSLSGVVGMDTEAFF. The CDR3, as DNA: TGTGCCAGCAGTTTATCCGGGGTGGTGGGTATGGACACTGAAGCTTTCTTT.